A selection of T cell receptor beta chains follows, all from one sample in a study of technical replicates of blood from a few donors. Method: immunoSEQ multiplex PCR; TCRdb's copy keeps in-frame clones and lacks some. This sample has tens of thousands of clones, with 92% found just once. Sequenced material: T cells isolated from PBMCs. Every receptor here comes from a human donor in good health. CDR3s include the opening cysteine and the closing phenylalanine or tryptophan. The D gene is left open where the match is weak.

>.|TRBJ2-7|TRBV11-2
TGTGCCAGCAGCTTATCTCGGGGGAGCTCCTACGAGCAGTACTTC
CASSLSRGSSYEQYF
>.|TRBJ1-2|TRBV18
TGTGCCAGCTCACCACCTTCGGAGGTAGGCTATGGCTACACCTTC
CASSPPSEVGYGYTF
>.|TRBJ2-5|TRBV28
TGTGCCAGCAGTTTATTACAGGTTGAAGAGACCCAGTACTTC
CASSLLQVEETQYF
>TRBD1|TRBJ1-4|TRBV27
TGTGCCAGCAGTTACGACAGGGGATATGAAAAACTGTTTTTT
CASSYDRGYEKLFF
>.|TRBJ2-1|TRBV19
TGTGCCAGTAGTCTTACAGGGCCGGGTGAGCAGTTCTTC
CASSLTGPGEQFF
>.|TRBJ1-2|TRBV25-1
TGTGCCAGCAGTGAAGGGGGCGGCTACTATGGCTACACCTTC
CASSEGGGYYGYTF
>TRBD2|TRBJ2-1|TRBV30
TGTGCCTGGAGTCGGGGGGAGGGATTTTACAATGAGCAGTTCTTC
CAWSRGEGFYNEQFF
>TRBD1|TRBJ1-3|TRBV28
TGTGCCAGCAGTCTGAACACAGGGGTTGGAAACACCATATATTTT
CASSLNTGVGNTIYF
>TRBD2|TRBJ2-3|TRBV6-1
TGTGCCTCCGATAGGAGCGGGAGTTTCACAGATACGCAGTATTTT
CASDRSGSFTDTQYF
>TRBD1|TRBJ2-2|TRBV11-3
TGTGCCAGCAGTACAGGGGTCGTCGGGGAGCTGTTTTTT
CASSTGVVGELFF
>TRBD2|TRBJ2-1|TRBV5-1
TGCGCCAGCAGCTATATGGGGACTAGCGCCAACAATGAGCAGTTCTTC
CASSYMGTSANNEQFF
>.|TRBJ1-2|TRBV20-1
TGCAGTCATAGTGGCTACACCTTC
CSHSGYTF
>TRBD2|TRBJ2-1|TRBV6-6
TGTGCCAGCAGTTTCTCTAGCGGGACAAATGAGCAGTTCTTC
CASSFSSGTNEQFF
>TRBD2|TRBJ2-1|TRBV6-1
TGTGCCAGCAGTGAATTTTACGGGACTAGCGTCAAGAATGAGCAGTTCTTC
CASSEFYGTSVKNEQFF
>.|TRBJ2-7|TRBV10-3
TGTGCCATCAGTGTAGGACAGAGAACCTACGAGCAGTACTTC
CAISVGQRTYEQYF
>TRBD1|TRBJ2-7|TRBV11-2
TGTGCCAGCAGCCGTATCAGGGGGTCGATCCCCTACGAGCAGTACTTC
CASSRIRGSIPYEQYF